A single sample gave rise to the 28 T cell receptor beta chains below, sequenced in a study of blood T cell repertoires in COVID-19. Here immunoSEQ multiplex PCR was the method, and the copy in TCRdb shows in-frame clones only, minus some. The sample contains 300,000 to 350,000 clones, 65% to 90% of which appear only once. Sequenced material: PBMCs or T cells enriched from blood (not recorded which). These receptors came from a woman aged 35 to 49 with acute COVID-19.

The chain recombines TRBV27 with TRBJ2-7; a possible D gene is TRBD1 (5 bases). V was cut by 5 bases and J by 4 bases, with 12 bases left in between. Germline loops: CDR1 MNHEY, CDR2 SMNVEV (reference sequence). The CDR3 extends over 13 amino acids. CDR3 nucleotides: TGTGCCAGCAGTAGGACATTCGGATACGAGCAGTACTTC. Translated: CASSRTFGYEQYF.

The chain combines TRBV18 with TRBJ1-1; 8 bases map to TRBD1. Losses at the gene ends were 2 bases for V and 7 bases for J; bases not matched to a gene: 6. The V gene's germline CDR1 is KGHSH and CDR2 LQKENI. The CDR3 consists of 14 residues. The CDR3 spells CASSPNAGGLEAFF. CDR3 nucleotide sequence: TGTGCCAGCTCACCAAACGCAGGGGGCCTTGAAGCTTTCTTT.

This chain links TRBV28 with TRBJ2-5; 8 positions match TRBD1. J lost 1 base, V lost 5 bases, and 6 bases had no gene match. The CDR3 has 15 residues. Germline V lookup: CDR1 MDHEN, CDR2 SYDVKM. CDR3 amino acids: CASSLPRGPQETQYF. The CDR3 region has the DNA TGTGCCAGCAGTCTCCCCAGGGGGCCCCAAGAGACCCAGTACTTC.

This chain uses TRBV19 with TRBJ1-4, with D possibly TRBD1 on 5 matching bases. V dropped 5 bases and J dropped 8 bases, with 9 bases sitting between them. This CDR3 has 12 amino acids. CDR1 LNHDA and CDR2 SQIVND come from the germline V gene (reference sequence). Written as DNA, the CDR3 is TGTGCCAGTAGTTCAGGGTGGGAAAAACTGTTTTTT. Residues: CASSSGWEKLFF.

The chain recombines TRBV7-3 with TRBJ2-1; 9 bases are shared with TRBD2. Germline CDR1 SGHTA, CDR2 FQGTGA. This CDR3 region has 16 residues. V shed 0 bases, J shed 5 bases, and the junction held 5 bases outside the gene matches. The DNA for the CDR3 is TGTGCCAGCAGCTTAACTCGACTAGCGGCCCACAATGAGCAGTTCTTC. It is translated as CASSLTRLAAHNEQFF.

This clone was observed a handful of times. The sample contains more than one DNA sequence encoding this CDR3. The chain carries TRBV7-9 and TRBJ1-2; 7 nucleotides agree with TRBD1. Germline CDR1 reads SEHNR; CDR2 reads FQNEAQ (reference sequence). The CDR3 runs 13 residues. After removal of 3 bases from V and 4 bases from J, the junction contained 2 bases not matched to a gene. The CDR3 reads CASSLGTAYGYTF. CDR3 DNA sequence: TGTGCCAGCAGCTTGGGGACAGCCTATGGCTACACCTTC. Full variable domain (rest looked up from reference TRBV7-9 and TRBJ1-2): DTGVSQNPRHKITKRGQNVTFRCDPISEHNRLYWYRQTLGQGPEFLTYFQNEAQLEKSRLLSDRFSAERPKGSFSTLEIQRTEQGDSAMYLCASSLGTAYGYTFGSGTRLTVV.

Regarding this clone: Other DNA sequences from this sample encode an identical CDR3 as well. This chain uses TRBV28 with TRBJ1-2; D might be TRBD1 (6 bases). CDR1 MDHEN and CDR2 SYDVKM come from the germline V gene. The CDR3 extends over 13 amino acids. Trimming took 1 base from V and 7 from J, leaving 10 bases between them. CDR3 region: CASSLSRGLGYTF. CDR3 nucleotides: TGTGCCAGCAGTTTATCCAGGGGCCTTGGCTACACCTTC.

CDR3 nucleotide sequence: TGTGCCAGTAGTATCGAGGTGGCCCCCCCCTACAATGAGCAGTTCTTC. Amino acid sequence: CASSIEVAPPYNEQFF. V gene TRBV19 combines with J gene TRBJ2-1; no definite D call. This CDR3 is 16 amino acids long. Germline V gene lookup returns CDR1 LNHDA and CDR2 SQIVND (reference sequence). With 3 bases removed from V and 2 bases from J, the gap between germline ends came to 14 bases.

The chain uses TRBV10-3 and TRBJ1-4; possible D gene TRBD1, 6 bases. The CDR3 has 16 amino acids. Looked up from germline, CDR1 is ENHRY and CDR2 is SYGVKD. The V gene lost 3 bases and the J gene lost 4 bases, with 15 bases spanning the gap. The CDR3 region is CAISDSLDRFNEKLFF. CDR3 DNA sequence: TGTGCCATCAGTGACAGCCTAGACAGGTTTAATGAAAAACTGTTTTTT.

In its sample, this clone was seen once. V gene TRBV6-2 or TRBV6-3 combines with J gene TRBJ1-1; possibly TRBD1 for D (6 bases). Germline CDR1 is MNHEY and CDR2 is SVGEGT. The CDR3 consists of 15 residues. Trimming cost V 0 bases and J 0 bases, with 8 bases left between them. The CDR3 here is CASSYSWGLNTEAFF. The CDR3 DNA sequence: TGTGCCAGCAGTTACTCTTGGGGGCTGAACACTGAAGCTTTCTTT.

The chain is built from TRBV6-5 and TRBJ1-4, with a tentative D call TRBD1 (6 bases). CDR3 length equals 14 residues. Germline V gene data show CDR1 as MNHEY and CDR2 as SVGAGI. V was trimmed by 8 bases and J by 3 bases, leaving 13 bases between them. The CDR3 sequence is CASQMDRANEKLFF. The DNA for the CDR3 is TGTGCCAGCCAGATGGACAGAGCTAATGAAAAACTGTTTTTT.

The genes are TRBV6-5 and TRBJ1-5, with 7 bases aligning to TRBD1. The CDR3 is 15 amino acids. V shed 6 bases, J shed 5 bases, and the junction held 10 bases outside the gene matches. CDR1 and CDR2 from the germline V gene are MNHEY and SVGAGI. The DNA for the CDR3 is TGTGCCAGCAGACGGGACAGTCAAAGGGATCAGCCCCAGCATTTT. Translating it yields CASRRDSQRDQPQHF.

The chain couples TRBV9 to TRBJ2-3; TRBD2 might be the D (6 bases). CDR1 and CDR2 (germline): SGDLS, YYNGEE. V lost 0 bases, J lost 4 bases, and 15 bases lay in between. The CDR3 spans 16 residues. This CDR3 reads CASSVGSGVVADTQYF. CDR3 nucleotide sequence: TGTGCCAGCAGCGTAGGCTCGGGAGTTGTAGCAGATACGCAGTATTTT.

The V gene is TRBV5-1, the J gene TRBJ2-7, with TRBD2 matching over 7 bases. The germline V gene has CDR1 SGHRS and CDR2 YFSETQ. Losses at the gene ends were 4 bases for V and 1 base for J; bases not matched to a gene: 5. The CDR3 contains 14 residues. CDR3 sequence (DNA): TGCGCCAGCAGCAGGCTAGCGGAATCCTACGAGCAGTACTTC. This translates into CASSRLAESYEQYF.

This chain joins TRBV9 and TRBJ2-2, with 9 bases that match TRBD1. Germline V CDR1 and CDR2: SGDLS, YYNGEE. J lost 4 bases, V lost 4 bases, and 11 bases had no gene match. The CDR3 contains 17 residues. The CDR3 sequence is CASSQPRTGVGTGELFF. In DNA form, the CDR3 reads TGTGCCAGCAGCCAACCCCGGACAGGGGTAGGCACCGGGGAGCTGTTTTTT.

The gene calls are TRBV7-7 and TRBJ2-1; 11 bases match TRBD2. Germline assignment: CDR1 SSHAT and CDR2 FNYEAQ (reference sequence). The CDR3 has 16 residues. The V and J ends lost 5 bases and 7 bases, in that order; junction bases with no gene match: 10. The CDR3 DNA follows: TGTGCCAGCAGCCGAGACATAGCGGGGGGGCTAAATGAGCAGTTCTTC. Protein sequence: CASSRDIAGGLNEQFF.

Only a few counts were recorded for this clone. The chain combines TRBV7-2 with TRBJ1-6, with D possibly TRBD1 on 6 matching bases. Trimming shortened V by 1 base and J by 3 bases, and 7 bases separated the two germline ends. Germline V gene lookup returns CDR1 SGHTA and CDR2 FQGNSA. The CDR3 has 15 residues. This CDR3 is CASSLVQGYNSPLHF. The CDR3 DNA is TGTGCCAGCAGCTTAGTACAGGGCTATAATTCACCCCTCCACTTT.

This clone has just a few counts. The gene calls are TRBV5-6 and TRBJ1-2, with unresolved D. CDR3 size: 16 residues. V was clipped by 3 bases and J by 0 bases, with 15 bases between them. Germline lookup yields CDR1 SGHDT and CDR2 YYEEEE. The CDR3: CASSSRLGAANYGYTF. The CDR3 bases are TGTGCCAGCAGCTCCCGTCTAGGAGCCGCTAACTATGGCTACACCTTC.

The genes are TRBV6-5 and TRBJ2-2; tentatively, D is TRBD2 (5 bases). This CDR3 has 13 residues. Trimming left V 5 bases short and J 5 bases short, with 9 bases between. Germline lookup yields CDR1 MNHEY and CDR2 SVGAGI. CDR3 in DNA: TGTGCCAGCAGTCTAGCAGCTACCGGGGAGCTGTTTTTT. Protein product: CASSLAATGELFF.

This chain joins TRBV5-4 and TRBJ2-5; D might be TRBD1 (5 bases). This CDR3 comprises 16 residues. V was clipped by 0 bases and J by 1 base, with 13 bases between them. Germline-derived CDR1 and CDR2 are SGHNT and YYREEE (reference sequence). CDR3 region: CASSLGPGLGQETQYF. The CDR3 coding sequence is TGTGCCAGCAGCTTGGGGCCAGGGTTGGGCCAAGAGACCCAGTACTTC.

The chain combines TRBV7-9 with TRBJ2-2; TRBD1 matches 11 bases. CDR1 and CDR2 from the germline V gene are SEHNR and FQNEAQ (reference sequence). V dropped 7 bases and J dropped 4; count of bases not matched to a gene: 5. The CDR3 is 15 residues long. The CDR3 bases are TGTGCCAGCACCCTCGGGACAGGGGGCACCGGGGAGCTGTTTTTT. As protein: CASTLGTGGTGELFF.

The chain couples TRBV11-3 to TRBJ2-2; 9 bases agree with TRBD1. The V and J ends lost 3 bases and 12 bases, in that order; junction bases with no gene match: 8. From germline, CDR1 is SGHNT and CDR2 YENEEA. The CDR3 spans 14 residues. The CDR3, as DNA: TGTGCCAGCAGCTTGAGACCGGGACAGGGCAAGCTGTTTTTT. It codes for CASSLRPGQGKLFF.

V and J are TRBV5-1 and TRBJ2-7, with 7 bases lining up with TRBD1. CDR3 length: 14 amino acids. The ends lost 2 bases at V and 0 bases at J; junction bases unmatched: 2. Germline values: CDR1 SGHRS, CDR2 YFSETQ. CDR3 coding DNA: TGCGCCAGCAGCTTAGGACAGGCCTCCTACGAGCAGTACTTC. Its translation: CASSLGQASYEQYF.

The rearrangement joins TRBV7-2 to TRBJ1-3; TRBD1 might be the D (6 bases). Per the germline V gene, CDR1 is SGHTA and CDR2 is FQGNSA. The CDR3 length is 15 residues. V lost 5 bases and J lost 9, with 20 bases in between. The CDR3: CASSPKGGGLGTIYF. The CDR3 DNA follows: TGTGCCAGCAGCCCAAAAGGCGGGGGGCTGGGCACCATATATTTT. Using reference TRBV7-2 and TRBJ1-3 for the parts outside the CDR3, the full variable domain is GAGVSQSPSNKVTEKGKDVELRCDPISGHTALYWYRQSLGQGLEFLIYFQGNSAPDKSGLPSDRFSAERTGGSVSTLTIQRTQQEDSAVYLCASSPKGGGLGTIYFGEGSWLTVV.

In DNA form, the CDR3 reads TGTGCCACCAGCAGAGATGGGCACGAGCAGTACTTC. Amino acids: CATSRDGHEQYF. V usage is TRBV15 and J usage is TRBJ2-7; no reliable D call. Germline CDR1 and CDR2: LNHNV and YYDKDF (reference sequence). The germline V and J ends were trimmed by 0 bases and 5 bases, with 5 bases remaining between them. CDR3 length equals 12 residues.

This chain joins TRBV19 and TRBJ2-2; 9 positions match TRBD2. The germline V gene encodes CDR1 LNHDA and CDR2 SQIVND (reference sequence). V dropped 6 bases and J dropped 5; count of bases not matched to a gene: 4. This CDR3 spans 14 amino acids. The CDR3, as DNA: TGTGCCAGTAGGCGGGAGGGCAGTACCGGGGAGCTGTTTTTT. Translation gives CASRREGSTGELFF.

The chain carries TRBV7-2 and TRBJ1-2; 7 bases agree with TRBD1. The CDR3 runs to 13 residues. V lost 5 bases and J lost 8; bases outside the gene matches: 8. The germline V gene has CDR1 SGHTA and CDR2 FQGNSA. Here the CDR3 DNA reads TGTGCCAGCAGCGGTACAGGGGTGGACGGCTACACCTTC. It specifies CASSGTGVDGYTF. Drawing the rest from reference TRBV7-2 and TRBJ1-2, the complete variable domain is GAGVSQSPSNKVTEKGKDVELRCDPISGHTALYWYRQSLGQGLEFLIYFQGNSAPDKSGLPSDRFSAERTGGSVSTLTIQRTQQEDSAVYLCASSGTGVDGYTFGSGTRLTVV.

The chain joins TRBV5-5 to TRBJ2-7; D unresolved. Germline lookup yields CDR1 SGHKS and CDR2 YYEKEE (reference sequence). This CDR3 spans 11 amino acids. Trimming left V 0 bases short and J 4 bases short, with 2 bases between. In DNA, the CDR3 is TGTGCCAGCAGCTTGGCTTACGAGCAGTACTTC. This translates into CASSLAYEQYF.